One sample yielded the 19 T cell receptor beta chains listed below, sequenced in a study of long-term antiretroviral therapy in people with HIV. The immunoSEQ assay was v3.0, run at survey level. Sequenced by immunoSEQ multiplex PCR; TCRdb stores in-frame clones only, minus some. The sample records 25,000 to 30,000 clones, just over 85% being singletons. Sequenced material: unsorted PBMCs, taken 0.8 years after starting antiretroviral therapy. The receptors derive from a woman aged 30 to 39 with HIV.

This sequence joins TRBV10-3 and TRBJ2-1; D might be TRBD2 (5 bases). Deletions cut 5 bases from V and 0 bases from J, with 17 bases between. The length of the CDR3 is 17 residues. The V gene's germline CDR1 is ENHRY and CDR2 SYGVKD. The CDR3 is CAISLTSAGSSYNEQFF. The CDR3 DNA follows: TGTGCCATCAGTCTAACCTCGGCGGGTAGCTCCTACAATGAGCAGTTCTTC.

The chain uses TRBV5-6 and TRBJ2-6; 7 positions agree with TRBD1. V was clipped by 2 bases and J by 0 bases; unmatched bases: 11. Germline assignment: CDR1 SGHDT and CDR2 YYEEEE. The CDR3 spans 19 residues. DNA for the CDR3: TGTGCCAGCAGCTTCTTTGTCGACAGGGCCCTCTCTGGGGCCAACGTCCTGACTTTC. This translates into CASSFFVDRALSGANVLTF. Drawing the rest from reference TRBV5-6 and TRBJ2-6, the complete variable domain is DAGVTQSPTHLIKTRGQQVTLRCSPKSGHDTVSWYQQALGQGPQFIFQYYEEEERQRGNFPDRFSGHQFPNYSSELNVNALLLGDSALYLCASSFFVDRALSGANVLTFGAGSRLTVL.

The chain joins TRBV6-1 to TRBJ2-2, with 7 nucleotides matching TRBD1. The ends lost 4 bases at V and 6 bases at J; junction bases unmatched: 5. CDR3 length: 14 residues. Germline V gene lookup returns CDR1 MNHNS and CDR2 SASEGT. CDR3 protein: CASSVQGRSGELFF. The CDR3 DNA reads TGTGCCAGCAGTGTACAGGGGCGGTCCGGGGAGCTGTTTTTT.

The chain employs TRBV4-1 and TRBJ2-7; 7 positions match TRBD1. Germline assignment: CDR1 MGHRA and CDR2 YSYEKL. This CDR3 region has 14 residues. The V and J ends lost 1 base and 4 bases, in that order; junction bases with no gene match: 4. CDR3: CASSQGNRGYEQYF. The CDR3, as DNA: TGCGCCAGCAGCCAAGGGAACAGGGGTTACGAGCAGTACTTC.

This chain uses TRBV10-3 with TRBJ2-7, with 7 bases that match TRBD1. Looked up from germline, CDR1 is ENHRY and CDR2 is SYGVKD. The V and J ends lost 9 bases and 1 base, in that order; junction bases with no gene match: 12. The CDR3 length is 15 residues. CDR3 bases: TGTGCCATTTCAACCGTGGGACAGCCATCCTACGAGCAGTACTTC. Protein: CAISTVGQPSYEQYF.

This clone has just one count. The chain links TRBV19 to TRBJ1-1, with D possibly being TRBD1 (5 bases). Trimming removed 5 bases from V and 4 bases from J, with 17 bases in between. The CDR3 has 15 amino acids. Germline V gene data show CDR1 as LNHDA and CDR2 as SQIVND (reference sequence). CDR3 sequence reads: CASSPIGERGTEAFF. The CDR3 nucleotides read TGTGCCAGTAGTCCTATAGGGGAAAGGGGCACTGAAGCTTTCTTT.

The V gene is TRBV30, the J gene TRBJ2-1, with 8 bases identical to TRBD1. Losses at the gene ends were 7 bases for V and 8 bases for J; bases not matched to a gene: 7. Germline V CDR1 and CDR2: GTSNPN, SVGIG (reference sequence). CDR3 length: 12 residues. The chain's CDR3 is CASSQGADEQFF. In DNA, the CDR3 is TGTGCCTCCAGCCAGGGGGCTGATGAGCAGTTCTTC.

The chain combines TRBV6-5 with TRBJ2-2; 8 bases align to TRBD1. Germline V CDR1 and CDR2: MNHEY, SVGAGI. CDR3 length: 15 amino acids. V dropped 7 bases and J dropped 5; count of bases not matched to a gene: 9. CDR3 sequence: CASTPITGGTGELFF. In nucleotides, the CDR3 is TGTGCCAGCACCCCCATCACAGGGGGAACCGGGGAGCTGTTTTTT.

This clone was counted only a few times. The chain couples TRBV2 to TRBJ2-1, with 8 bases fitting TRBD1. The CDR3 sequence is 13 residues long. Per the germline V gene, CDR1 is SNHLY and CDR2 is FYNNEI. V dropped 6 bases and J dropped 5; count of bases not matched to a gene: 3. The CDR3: CASRGTGHNEQFF. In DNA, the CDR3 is TGTGCCAGCAGGGGGACAGGCCACAATGAGCAGTTCTTC. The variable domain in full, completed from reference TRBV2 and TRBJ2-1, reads EPEVTQTPSHQVTQMGQEVILRCVPISNHLYFYWYRQILGQKVEFLVSFYNNEISEKSEIFDDQFSVERPDGSNFTLKIRSTKLEDSAMYFCASRGTGHNEQFFGPGTRLTVL.

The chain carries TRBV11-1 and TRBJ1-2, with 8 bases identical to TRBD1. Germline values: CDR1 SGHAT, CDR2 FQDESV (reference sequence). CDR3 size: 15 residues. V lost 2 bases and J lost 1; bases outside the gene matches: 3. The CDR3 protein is CASSLFGQGNYGYTF. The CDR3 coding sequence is TGTGCCAGCAGCTTATTCGGACAGGGTAACTATGGCTACACCTTC.

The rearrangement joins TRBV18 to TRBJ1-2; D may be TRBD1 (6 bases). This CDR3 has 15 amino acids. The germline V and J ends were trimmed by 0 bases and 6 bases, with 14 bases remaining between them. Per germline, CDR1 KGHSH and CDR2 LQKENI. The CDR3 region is CASSPPPQGRDGYTF. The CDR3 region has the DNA TGTGCCAGCTCACCACCGCCGCAGGGGAGGGATGGCTACACCTTC. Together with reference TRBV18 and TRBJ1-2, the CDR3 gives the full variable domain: NAGVMQNPRHLVRRRGQEARLRCSPMKGHSHVYWYRQLPEEGLKFMVYLQKENIIDESGMPKERFSAEFPKEGPSILRIQQVVRGDSAAYFCASSPPPQGRDGYTFGSGTRLTVV.

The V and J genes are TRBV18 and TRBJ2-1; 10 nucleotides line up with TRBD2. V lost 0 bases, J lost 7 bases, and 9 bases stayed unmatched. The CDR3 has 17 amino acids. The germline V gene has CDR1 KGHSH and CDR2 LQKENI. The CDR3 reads CASSPPNSGGIRNEQFF. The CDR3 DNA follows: TGTGCCAGCTCACCACCGAATAGCGGGGGGATTCGTAATGAGCAGTTCTTC.

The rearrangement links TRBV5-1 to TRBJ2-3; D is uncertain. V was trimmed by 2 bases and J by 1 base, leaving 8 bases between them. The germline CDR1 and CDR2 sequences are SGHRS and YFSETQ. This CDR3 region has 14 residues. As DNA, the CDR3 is TGCGCCAGCAGCTTAGGGCAGCGCACAGATACGCAGTATTTT. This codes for CASSLGQRTDTQYF.

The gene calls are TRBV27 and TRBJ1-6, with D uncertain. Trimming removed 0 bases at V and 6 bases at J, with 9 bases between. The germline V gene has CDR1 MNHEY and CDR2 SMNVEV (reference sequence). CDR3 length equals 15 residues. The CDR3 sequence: CASSLSLKGNSPLHF. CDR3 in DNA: TGTGCCAGCAGTTTATCTCTTAAGGGTAATTCACCCCTCCACTTT.

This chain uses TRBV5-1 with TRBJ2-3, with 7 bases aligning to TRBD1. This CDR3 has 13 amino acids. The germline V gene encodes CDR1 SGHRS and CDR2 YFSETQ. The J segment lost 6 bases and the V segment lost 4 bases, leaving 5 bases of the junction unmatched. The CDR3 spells CASSKPGQDTQYF. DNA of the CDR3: TGCGCCAGCAGCAAGCCGGGACAGGATACGCAGTATTTT.

The DNA of the CDR3 is TGTGCCAGCAGCCAAGATTTCGGCAGCAATGGCTACACCTTC. Amino acid sequence: CASSQDFGSNGYTF. This rearrangement joins TRBV4-2 to TRBJ1-2; D not resolved. This CDR3 contains 14 residues. Germline assignment: CDR1 LGHNA and CDR2 YNFKEQ. Deletions cut 0 bases from V and 6 bases from J, with 11 bases between.

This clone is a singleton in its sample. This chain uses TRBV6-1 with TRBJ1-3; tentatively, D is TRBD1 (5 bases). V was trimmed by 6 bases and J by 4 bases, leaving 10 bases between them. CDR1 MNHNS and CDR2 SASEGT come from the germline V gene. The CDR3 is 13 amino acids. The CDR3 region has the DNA TGTGCCAGCAGCGCCGACAGCGGAAACACCATATATTTT. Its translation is CASSADSGNTIYF.

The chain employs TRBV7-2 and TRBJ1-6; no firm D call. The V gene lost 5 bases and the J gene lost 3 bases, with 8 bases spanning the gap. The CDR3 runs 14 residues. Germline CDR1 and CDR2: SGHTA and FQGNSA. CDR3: CASSPRRYNSPLHF. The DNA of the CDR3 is TGTGCCAGCAGCCCCCGCCGCTATAATTCACCCCTCCACTTT.

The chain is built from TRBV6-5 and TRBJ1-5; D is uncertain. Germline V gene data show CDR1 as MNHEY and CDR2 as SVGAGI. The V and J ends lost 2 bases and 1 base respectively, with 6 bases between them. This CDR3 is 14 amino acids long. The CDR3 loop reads CASSYSISNQPQHF. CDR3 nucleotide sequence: TGTGCCAGCAGTTACAGCATCAGCAATCAGCCCCAGCATTTT.